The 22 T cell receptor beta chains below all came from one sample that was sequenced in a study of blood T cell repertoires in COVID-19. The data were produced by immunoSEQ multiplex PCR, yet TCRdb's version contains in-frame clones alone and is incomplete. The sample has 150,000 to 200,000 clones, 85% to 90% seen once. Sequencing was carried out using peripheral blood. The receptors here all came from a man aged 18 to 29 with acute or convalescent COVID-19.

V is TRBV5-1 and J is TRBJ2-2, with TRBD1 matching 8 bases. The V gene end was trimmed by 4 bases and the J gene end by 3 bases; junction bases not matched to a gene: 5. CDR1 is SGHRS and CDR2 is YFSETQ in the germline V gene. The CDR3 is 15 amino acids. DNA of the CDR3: TGCGCCAGCAGCCCGGGACAGGCTTACACCGGGGAGCTGTTTTTT. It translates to CASSPGQAYTGELFF.

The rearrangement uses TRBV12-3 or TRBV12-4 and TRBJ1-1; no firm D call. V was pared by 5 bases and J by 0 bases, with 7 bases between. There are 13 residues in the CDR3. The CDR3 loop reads CASSPSLNTEAFF. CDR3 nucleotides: TGTGCCAGCAGTCCCTCGTTGAACACTGAAGCTTTCTTT.

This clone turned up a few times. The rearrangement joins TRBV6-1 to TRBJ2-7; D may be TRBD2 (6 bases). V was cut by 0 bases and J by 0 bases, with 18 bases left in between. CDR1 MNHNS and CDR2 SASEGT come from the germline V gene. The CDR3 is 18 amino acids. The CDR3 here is CASSEALRSGVLSYEQYV. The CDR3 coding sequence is TGTGCCAGCAGTGAAGCGCTTCGATCGGGGGTCCTCTCCTACGAGCAGTACGTC.

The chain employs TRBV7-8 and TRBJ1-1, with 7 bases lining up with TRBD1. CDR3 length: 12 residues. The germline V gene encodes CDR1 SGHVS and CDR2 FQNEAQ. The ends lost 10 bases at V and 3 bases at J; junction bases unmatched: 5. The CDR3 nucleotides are TGTGCCACCGCGACAGGGTACACTGAAGCTTTCTTT. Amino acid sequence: CATATGYTEAFF.

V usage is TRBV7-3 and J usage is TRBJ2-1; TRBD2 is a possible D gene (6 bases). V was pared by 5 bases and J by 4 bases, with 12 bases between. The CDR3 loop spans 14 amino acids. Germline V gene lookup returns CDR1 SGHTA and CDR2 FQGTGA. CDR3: CASSLPGAYNEQFF. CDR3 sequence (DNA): TGTGCCAGCAGCCTACCGGGAGCTTACAATGAGCAGTTCTTC.

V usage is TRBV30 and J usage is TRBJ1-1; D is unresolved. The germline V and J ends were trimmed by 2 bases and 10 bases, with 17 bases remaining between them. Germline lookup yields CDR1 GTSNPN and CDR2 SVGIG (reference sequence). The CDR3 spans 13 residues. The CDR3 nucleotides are TGTGCCTGGAGTCCAGACTTCGCCGGAGGAGCTTTCTTT. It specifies CAWSPDFAGGAFF.

The CDR3 spells CASSQSGTSGGAHNEQFF. The CDR3 nucleotides read TGTGCCAGCAGCCAGTCCGGGACTAGCGGGGGGGCCCACAATGAGCAGTTCTTC. This chain uses TRBV5-8 with TRBJ2-1; 16 nucleotides line up with TRBD2. Trimming removed 4 bases from V and 5 bases from J; junction bases left unmatched: 9. The CDR3 contains 18 residues. Germline V gives CDR1 SGHTS, CDR2 YDEGEE.

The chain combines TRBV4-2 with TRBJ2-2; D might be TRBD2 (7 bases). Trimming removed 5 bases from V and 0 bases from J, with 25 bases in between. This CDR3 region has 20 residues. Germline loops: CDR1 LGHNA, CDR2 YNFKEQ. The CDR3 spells CASSKRNTGGHTANTGELFF. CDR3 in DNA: TGTGCCAGCAGCAAACGAAACACGGGGGGCCACACCGCGAACACCGGGGAGCTGTTTTTT.

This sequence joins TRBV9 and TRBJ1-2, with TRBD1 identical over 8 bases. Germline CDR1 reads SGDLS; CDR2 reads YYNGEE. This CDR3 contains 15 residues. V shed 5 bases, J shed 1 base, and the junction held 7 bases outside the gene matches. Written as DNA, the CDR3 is TGTGCCAGCAGTCGGACAGGGCGGGATAACTATGGCTACACCTTC. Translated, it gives CASSRTGRDNYGYTF.

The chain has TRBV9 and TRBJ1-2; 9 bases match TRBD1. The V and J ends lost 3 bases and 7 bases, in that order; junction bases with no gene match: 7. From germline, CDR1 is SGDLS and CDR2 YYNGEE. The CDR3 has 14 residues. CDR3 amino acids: CASSASGTGIGYTF. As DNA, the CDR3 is TGTGCCAGCAGCGCCTCCGGGACAGGGATTGGCTACACCTTC.

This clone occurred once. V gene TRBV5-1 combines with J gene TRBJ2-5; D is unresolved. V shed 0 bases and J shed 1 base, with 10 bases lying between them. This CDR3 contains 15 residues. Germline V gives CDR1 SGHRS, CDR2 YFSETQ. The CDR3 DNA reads TGCGCCAGCAGCTTGGGACTGGCACTCCAAGAGACCCAGTACTTC. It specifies CASSLGLALQETQYF.

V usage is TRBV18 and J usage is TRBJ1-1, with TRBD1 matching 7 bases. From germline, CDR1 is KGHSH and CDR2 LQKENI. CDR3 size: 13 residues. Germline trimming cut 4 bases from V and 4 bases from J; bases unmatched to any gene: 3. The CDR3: CASSQGAVTEAFF. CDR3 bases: TGTGCCAGCTCACAGGGGGCGGTCACTGAAGCTTTCTTT.

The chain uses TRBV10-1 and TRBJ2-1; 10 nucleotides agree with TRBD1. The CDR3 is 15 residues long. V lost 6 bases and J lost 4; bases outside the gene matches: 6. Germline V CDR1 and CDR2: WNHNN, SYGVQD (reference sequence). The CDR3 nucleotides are TGCGCCAGCAGGGGGTGGGGACAGGGGTACAATGAGCAGTTCTTC. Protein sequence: CASRGWGQGYNEQFF.

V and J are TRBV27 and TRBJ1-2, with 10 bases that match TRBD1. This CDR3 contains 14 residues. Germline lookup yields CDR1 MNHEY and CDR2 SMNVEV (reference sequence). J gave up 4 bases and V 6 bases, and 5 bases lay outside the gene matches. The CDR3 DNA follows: TGTGCCAGCAGGAGGACAGGGGGTGGCTATGGCTACACCTTC. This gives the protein CASRRTGGGYGYTF.

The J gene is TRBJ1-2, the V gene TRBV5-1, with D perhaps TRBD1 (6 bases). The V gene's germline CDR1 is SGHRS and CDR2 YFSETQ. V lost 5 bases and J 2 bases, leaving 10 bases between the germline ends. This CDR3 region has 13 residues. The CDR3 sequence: CASRQDSNYGYTF. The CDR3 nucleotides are TGCGCCAGCAGGCAGGACAGCAACTATGGCTACACCTTC.

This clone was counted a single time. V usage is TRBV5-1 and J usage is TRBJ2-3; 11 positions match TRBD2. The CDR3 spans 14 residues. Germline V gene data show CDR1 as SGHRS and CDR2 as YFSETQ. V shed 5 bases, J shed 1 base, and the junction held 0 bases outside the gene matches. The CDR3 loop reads CASRTSGGTDTQYF. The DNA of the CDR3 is TGCGCCAGCAGGACTAGCGGGGGCACAGATACGCAGTATTTT.

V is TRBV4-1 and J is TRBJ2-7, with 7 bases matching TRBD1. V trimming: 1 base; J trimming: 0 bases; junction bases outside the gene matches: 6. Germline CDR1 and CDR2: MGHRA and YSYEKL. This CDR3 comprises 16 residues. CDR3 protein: CASSQVGDSASYEQYF. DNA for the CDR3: TGCGCCAGCAGCCAAGTGGGGGACAGTGCCTCCTACGAGCAGTACTTC.

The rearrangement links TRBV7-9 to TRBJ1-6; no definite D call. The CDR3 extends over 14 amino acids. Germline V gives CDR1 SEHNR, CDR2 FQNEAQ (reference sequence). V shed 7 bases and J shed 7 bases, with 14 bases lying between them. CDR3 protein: CASTADNQNSPLHF. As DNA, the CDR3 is TGTGCCAGCACCGCAGATAATCAGAATTCACCCCTCCACTTT.

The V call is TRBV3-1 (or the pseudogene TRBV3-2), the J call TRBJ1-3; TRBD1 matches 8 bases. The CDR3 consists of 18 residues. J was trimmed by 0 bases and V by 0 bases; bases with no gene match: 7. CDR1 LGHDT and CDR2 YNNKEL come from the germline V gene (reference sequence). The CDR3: CASSQDLRDRGSGNTIYF. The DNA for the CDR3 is TGTGCCAGCAGCCAAGATCTAAGAGACAGGGGCTCTGGAAACACCATATATTTT.

The CDR3 DNA is TGTGCCAGCAGCCGGAGGACAGGGGGAGACGGGGAGCTGTTTTTT. Residues: CASSRRTGGDGELFF. V and J are TRBV5-5 and TRBJ2-2; 10 nucleotides agree with TRBD1. J was trimmed by 7 bases and V by 4 bases; bases with no gene match: 7. The germline V gene has CDR1 SGHKS and CDR2 YYEKEE (reference sequence). The CDR3 extends over 15 amino acids.

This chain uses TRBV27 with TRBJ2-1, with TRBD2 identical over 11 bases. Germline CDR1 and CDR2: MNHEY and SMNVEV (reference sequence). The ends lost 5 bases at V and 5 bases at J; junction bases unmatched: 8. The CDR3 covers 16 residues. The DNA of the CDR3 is TGTGCCAGCAGTATAATAGCGGGGGGGAGGGACAATGAGCAGTTCTTC. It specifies CASSIIAGGRDNEQFF.

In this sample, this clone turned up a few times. CDR3 nucleotide sequence: TGTGCCACCAGTGGGACAGCCGCGGGCAATGGCTACACCTTC. Translated, it gives CATSGTAAGNGYTF. The chain combines TRBV24-1 with TRBJ1-2; TRBD1 is a possible D gene (6 bases). Germline values: CDR1 KGHDR, CDR2 SFDVKD. V dropped 5 bases and J dropped 6 bases, with 15 bases sitting between them. CDR3 length: 14 residues.